This T cell receptor beta chain was profiled in a study of blood T cell repertoires in COVID-19. About the research overall: Samples of COVID-19 (acute and convalescent) were obtained from the United States, Italy and Spain. PBMCs, B-cell-depleted T cells, or T cells provided the cDNA or gDNA that made up the material.

Original processing methods: For nucleated cells, counts were estimated from reference gene primer amplification. Only in-frame clones appear in the TCRdb table, and some are missing; sequencing was by immunoSEQ multiplex PCR. The DNA was the basis for D and trimming; V, J and clone size are from that table. The sample includes approximately 190,000 clones, 80% to 85% seen only once; the top ten take about 3.3%. This clone was seen only a few times. CDR1 SGHTA and CDR2 FQGTGA come from the germline V gene. With 5 bases clipped from V and 6 bases from J, the junction kept 6 bases outside the gene matches. The CDR3 has 14 residues.

The source of this sequence is a woman in her twenties or thirties who had been exposed to COVID-19. The source material was PBMCs or T cells enriched from blood (not recorded which). The chain combines TRBV7-3 with TRBJ2-1; 8 bases are shared with TRBD2. The CDR3 DNA follows: TGTGCCAGCAGCCCCAGCGGGGGAATCAATGAGCAGTTCTTC. Encoded protein: CASSPSGGINEQFF.